Each of the 17 T cell receptor beta chains below was sequenced from the same sample in a study of cytomegalovirus exposure and HLA in healthy donors. Researchers ran the PCR with 60 Vbeta and 13 Jbeta primers. Method: immunoSEQ multiplex PCR; TCRdb's copy keeps in-frame clones and lacks some. The table shows about 69,000 clones, with 70% to 75% occurring only once. The sample consisted of PBMCs. Receptors originate from a woman in her 30s in good health and CMV-seropositive.

The V and J genes are TRBV6-6 and TRBJ2-1, with 9 bases aligning to TRBD2. Germline trimming cut 2 bases from V and 7 bases from J; bases unmatched to any gene: 6. There are 15 residues in the CDR3. Germline CDR1 and CDR2: MNHNY and SVGAGI (reference sequence). The CDR3 spells CASSYPSGRMNEQFF. The CDR3, as DNA: TGTGCCAGCAGTTACCCAAGCGGGAGGATGAATGAGCAGTTCTTC.

This chain joins TRBV9 and TRBJ2-2, with 14 bases fitting TRBD2. Germline CDR1 is SGDLS and CDR2 is YYNGEE. The trim removed 4 bases at V and 5 bases at J, leaving 10 bases unmatched. The CDR3 sequence is 18 residues long. CDR3: CASSPGTSGRIVTGELFF. CDR3 DNA: TGTGCCAGCAGCCCGGGGACTAGCGGGAGAATAGTTACCGGGGAGCTGTTTTTT.

V usage is TRBV27 and J usage is TRBJ2-2, with a possible D match to TRBD2 (6 bases). V lost 8 bases to trimming and J lost 4 bases, with 14 bases between them. The CDR3 spans 14 residues. CDR1 and CDR2 (germline): MNHEY, SMNVEV (reference sequence). The CDR3 bases are TGTGCCAGCTCCGGTTTCGGGGGCACCGGGGAGCTGTTTTTT. It codes for CASSGFGGTGELFF.

This clone was recorded only once. J is TRBJ2-5 and V is TRBV7-2; the match to TRBD2 covers 8 bases. The trim removed 5 bases at V and 5 bases at J, leaving 4 bases unmatched. The CDR3 loop spans 13 amino acids. The germline V gene encodes CDR1 SGHTA and CDR2 FQGNSA. CDR3 in amino acids: CASSPSGGETQYF. In DNA, the CDR3 is TGTGCCAGCAGCCCGAGCGGGGGCGAGACCCAGTACTTC.

The chain is built from TRBV2 and TRBJ1-5; D is unclear. CDR3 length equals 13 residues. Trimming cost V 4 bases and J 4 bases, with 8 bases left between them. CDR1 is SNHLY, CDR2 FYNNEI, per germline. In DNA, the CDR3 is TGTGCCAGCAGTGCTCAGGTTAATCAGCCCCAGCATTTT. It codes for CASSAQVNQPQHF.

The V call is TRBV6-6, the J call TRBJ2-5; 7 nucleotides line up with TRBD1. The CDR3 is made up of 16 amino acids. The J segment lost 2 bases and the V segment lost 4 bases, leaving 10 bases of the junction unmatched. The germline CDR1 and CDR2 sequences are MNHNY and SVGAGI (reference sequence). This CDR3 reads CASSSTSGTVQETQYF. In DNA, the CDR3 is TGTGCCAGCAGTTCAACTTCTGGGACAGTTCAAGAGACCCAGTACTTC.

The chain joins TRBV5-4 to TRBJ1-2; D gene uncertain. V was pared by 4 bases and J by 1 base, with 14 bases between. Germline assignment: CDR1 SGHNT and CDR2 YYREEE (reference sequence). The CDR3 extends over 15 amino acids. DNA for the CDR3: TGTGCCAGCAGCCGGGTTGGCAGCAGTAACTATGGCTACACCTTC. Amino acids: CASSRVGSSNYGYTF.

The rearrangement joins TRBV18 to TRBJ2-6; 10 nucleotides agree with TRBD1. The V gene's germline CDR1 is KGHSH and CDR2 LQKENI. The CDR3 consists of 17 residues. The J segment lost 4 bases and the V segment lost 5 bases, leaving 8 bases of the junction unmatched. The CDR3 DNA sequence: TGTGCCAGCTCAACCGGGACAGGGGCTAGAGGGGCCAACGTCCTGACTTTC. It codes for CASSTGTGARGANVLTF.

The chain joins TRBV6-1 to TRBJ2-1, with 11 bases lining up with TRBD2. Germline V CDR1 and CDR2: MNHNS, SASEGT. This CDR3 spans 13 amino acids. Trimming removed 2 bases from V and 13 bases from J; junction bases left unmatched: 4. CDR3 sequence (DNA): TGTGCCAGCAGTGAATTAGCGGGAGGGTCCCAGTTCTTC. Protein product: CASSELAGGSQFF.

CDR3 sequence (DNA): TGCGGGGGGAGGGCCGGGGAGCTGTTTTTT. The encoded protein is CGGRAGELFF. This chain uses TRBV20-1 with TRBJ2-2; 7 positions agree with TRBD2. The germline V gene encodes CDR1 DFQATT and CDR2 SNEGSKA (reference sequence). The CDR3 is 10 residues long.

The rearrangement links TRBV9 to TRBJ1-1, with 7 nucleotides matching TRBD1. The CDR3 runs 14 residues. Germline assignment: CDR1 SGDLS and CDR2 YYNGEE. Trimming cost V 3 bases and J 10 bases; bases outside gene matches: 12. The CDR3 loop is CASSEGTVGGSAFF. DNA for the CDR3: TGTGCCAGCAGCGAGGGGACAGTTGGGGGTTCAGCTTTCTTT.

This clone was counted a single time. The chain's CDR3 is CASTLGWAWPQHF. In DNA form, the CDR3 reads TGTGCCAGCACCCTTGGATGGGCTTGGCCCCAGCATTTT. V is TRBV28 and J is TRBJ1-5; the D is unclear. Germline CDR1 and CDR2: MDHEN and SYDVKM. The CDR3 contains 13 residues. V lost 7 bases, J lost 9 bases, and 16 bases lay in between.

The rearrangement links TRBV6-1 to TRBJ1-5, with D uncertain. Germline V lookup: CDR1 MNHNS, CDR2 SASEGT. CDR3 length: 15 amino acids. V was shortened by 9 bases and J by 0 bases, with 15 bases between the two germline ends. Here the CDR3 reads CASLGLYGSNQPQHF. Written as DNA, the CDR3 is TGTGCCAGTCTAGGATTATATGGTAGCAATCAGCCCCAGCATTTT.

The chain combines TRBV4-1 with TRBJ1-1; tentatively, D is TRBD1 (5 bases). The CDR3 has 16 amino acids. The germline gives CDR1 MGHRA, CDR2 YSYEKL. Trimming removed 4 bases from V and 4 bases from J, with 19 bases in between. The CDR3 spells CASSLVWDHGSTEAFF. The DNA for the CDR3 is TGCGCCAGCAGCCTCGTGTGGGACCACGGGAGCACTGAAGCTTTCTTT.

The chain is built from TRBV7-7 and TRBJ2-5; TRBD2 aligns across 9 bases. The germline gives CDR1 SSHAT, CDR2 FNYEAQ (reference sequence). J gave up 4 bases and V 5 bases, and 8 bases lay outside the gene matches. The CDR3 totals 15 residues. CDR3 coding DNA: TGTGCCAGCAGCACTGTAGCGGGAGAGCGAGAGACCCAGTACTTC. Protein: CASSTVAGERETQYF.

The chain recombines TRBV5-1 with TRBJ1-1; 11 positions agree with TRBD1. Trimming removed 2 bases from V and 2 bases from J; junction bases left unmatched: 5. This CDR3 is built from 16 residues. Germline V gene sequence: CDR1 SGHRS, CDR2 YFSETQ. The CDR3 region has the DNA TGCGCCAGCAGCTTTGGGGACAGGGGGGTTAACACTGAAGCTTTCTTT. It specifies CASSFGDRGVNTEAFF.

This clone was seen a few times. CDR3 DNA sequence: TGTGCCAGCAGTCTTGACAGGGGGCATTACCTTGAAGCTTTCTTT. Amino acids: CASSLDRGHYLEAFF. The rearrangement uses TRBV28 and TRBJ1-1; 10 bases match TRBD1. The CDR3 covers 15 residues. Germline V gives CDR1 MDHEN, CDR2 SYDVKM. The V segment lost 5 bases and the J segment 7 bases; nucleotides outside the gene matches: 10.